The text below deals with one T cell receptor beta chain. Which antigen it targets is not known. The input lacks base qualities; no much larger clone sits a single base away. CD8 naive samples were obtained by positive selection for CCR7 among CD45RO-negative cells, yielding a CD45RA+CCR7+ population from which TemRA cells were excluded. The donors were healthy, HIV-negative adults with no recently reported acute infections or vaccinations. All donors were Caucasian adults living in Nashville, Tennessee, USA. Blood was obtained by leukapheresis, after which PBMCs were separated by Ficoll-Histopaque density gradient centrifugation and cryopreserved in liquid nitrogen vapor phase. Purity and quantity of every magnetically sorted T cell population were checked by analytical flow cytometry. Each sorted fraction had its genomic DNA isolated and then quantified by UV absorbance on a Nanodrop 2000c. This entry comes from a study of shared clonotypes between healthy human individuals (dated by TCRdb to the early 2020s). Context from the whole study: The cohort comprised two women and a few men aged 18 to 49 years. For each donor, three plates each were used for CD4 naive and CD4 memory, two plates were used for CD8 naive, and one plate was used for CD8 memory. To increase sequencing depth and limit assay-specific biases, TCR repertoire library preparation and sequencing were carried out by different laboratories using diverse techniques. To estimate repertoire size and how much clonotypes are shared between individuals, the study performed deep sequencing of blood TCR repertoires from five healthy adults. Per donor, leukapheresis produced somewhere between about 0.85 and 9.5 billion PBMCs.

Using the deep immunoSEQ assay, TCR CDR3 regions were amplified from genomic DNA by multiplex PCR. For each cell subset, the extracted genomic DNA was distributed evenly across all wells of several immunoSEQ 96-well plates, and each plate served as one replicate. Each replicate PCR for sorted subsets received 200 ng genomic DNA, equal to roughly 33,000 T cell genomes. Purified libraries were measured with a Qubit 3.0 fluorometer, size-checked on a Bioanalyzer 2100, and measured again with the KAPA Library Quantification kit. Every immunoSEQ 96-well plate was sequenced on a dedicated single-read 150-cycle Illumina NextSeq 550 flow cell. As for the original processing: Because only junctional sequences without quality scores were contained in the immunoSEQ output, filtering matching that applied to full-length reads could not be performed. To assign V/J genes and CDR3, sequences were annotated against IMGT germline references using PyIR, a Python wrapper for IgBLAST v1.9. Reads were filtered out if the reads had weak V/J assignments (E-value above 1e-6), no CDR3, stop codons, out-of-frame junctions, or ambiguous translated residues. A V3J clonotype was defined by an identical inferred V gene, J gene, and CDR3 amino acid sequence. To compute the percentage overlap between repertoires, the number of shared unique clonotypes was divided by the size of the smaller repertoire. Three approaches were used to assess repertoire richness: RTK rarefaction, the Chao1 estimator, and Recon v2.1 estimates of unobserved clonotypes. OLGA was used to compute generation probabilities for all TCRbeta clonotypes that the gDNA method yielded from a handful of donors. TCRdb holds this immuneACCESS table with in-frame rearrangements only. Some clones are missing; in checked studies, unresolved V genes explain under half, and the rest has no known cause. V, J and clone size derive from that table, while D and trimming were established from the DNA sequence. This sample holds about 2.2 million clones; approximately 92% were observed only once. The top ten hold around 1.8% of the sample.

The paper as a whole reports these results and caveats: Sampling was restricted to blood, and TCR repertoires in tissue are likely to differ from TCR repertoires in blood. Rarefaction of sorted-subset datasets indicated incomplete sequencing despite the large sequencing depth. Based on pairwise subsampling, the degree of clonotype sharing among donors was expected to be affected by sequencing depth. About 5% of naive CD4, around 4% of naive CD8, about 2.5% of memory CD4, and approximately 0.39% of memory CD8 clonotypes were shared across several donors. Naive subsets generally had larger estimated clonotype richness than memory subsets did. Compared with non-shared clonotypes, the clonotypes found in all four sorted-subset donors had higher generation probabilities. The genetic and exposure-history diversity represented was limited by the small number of donors.

The CDR3, cysteine through phenylalanine, is 15 amino acids long. Only the CDR3 portion is preserved as DNA: 45 bases, with reading frame beginning at the first base. V loses 4 bases of germline sequence and J loses 3 bases, and the interval between the two ends is 15 bases. Taken from the germline V gene, the CDR1 and CDR2 loops are MNHNS and SASEGT. The chain is encoded by TRBV6-1 joined to TRBJ1-1; the D gene cannot be named for sure. The receptor's source is a man aged 18 to 30 in good health. Some clones in this sample may be carry-over from other donors' samples. Sequencing used naive CD8+ T cells from PBMCs. Interpreted using the paper, the cell subset or site label stands for: CD45RA+CCR7+. The CDR3 reads CASSALFLVDTEAFF. DNA sequence: TGTGCCAGCAGTGCCCTCTTTTTGGTTGACACTGAAGCTTTCTTT.